The 9 T cell receptor beta chains reported below all come from one sample, sequenced in a study of blood T cells in healthy people across ages. Primed by a sample-barcoded 5' primer and a J-beta primer mix, a second PCR proceeded for roughly 6 to 12 cycles. MiXCR, applied by TCRdb to the 5' RACE reads, yields one record per CDR3 protein. The sample shows about a million distinct CDR3 sequences, roughly half of them seen only once. Specimen: blood. These receptors were obtained from a woman in her sixties in good health.

The chain has TRBV5-5 and TRBJ2-1, with 7 positions matching TRBD2. The CDR3 runs to 14 residues. V lost 9 bases to trimming and J lost 7 bases; unmatched junction nucleotides: 13. CDR1 and CDR2 (germline): SGHKS, YYEKEE (reference sequence). CDR3 sequence (DNA): TGTGCCACCGCCCGGGACTACTGGGGAAATGAGCAGTTCTTC. Translated, it gives CATARDYWGNEQFF. The whole variable domain, filled in from reference TRBV5-5 and TRBJ2-1, reads DAGVTQSPTHLIKTRGQQVTLRCSPISGHKSVSWYQQVLGQGPQFIFQYYEKEERGRGNFPDRFSARQFPNYSSELNVNALLLGDSALYLCATARDYWGNEQFFGPGTRLTVL.

This clonotype was counted a few times. The J gene is TRBJ2-7, the V gene TRBV4-2; D gene uncertain. V was shortened by 5 bases and J by 7 bases, with 15 bases between the two germline ends. Looked up from germline, CDR1 is LGHNA and CDR2 is YNFKEQ. The CDR3 has 13 amino acids. The CDR3: CASSLKPAVEQYF. CDR3 coding DNA: TGTGCCAGCAGCTTGAAGCCCGCGGTTGAGCAGTACTTC.

This clonotype occurred a few times. The CDR3, as DNA: TGCAGCGTCACGTGGGCAGGACCCGAGCAGTACTTC. It translates to CSVTWAGPEQYF. This chain uses TRBV29-1 with TRBJ2-7; D unclear. Germline CDR1 SQVTM, CDR2 ANQGSEA. CDR3 length equals 12 residues. V was clipped by 6 bases and J by 6 bases, with 15 bases between them.

The chain has TRBV20-1 and TRBJ2-1; the match to TRBD2 covers 8 bases. CDR3 length equals 15 residues. Per germline, CDR1 DFQATT and CDR2 SNEGSKA (reference sequence). V lost 4 bases, J lost 4 bases, and 9 bases stayed unmatched. The CDR3 spells CSAKREPFSYNEQFF. CDR3 nucleotide sequence: TGCAGTGCTAAGCGGGAGCCGTTTTCATACAATGAGCAGTTCTTC.

The chain is built from TRBV28 and TRBJ2-3; 8 bases line up with TRBD2. The CDR3 extends over 20 amino acids. V was clipped by 5 bases and J by 2 bases; unmatched bases: 21. Germline loops: CDR1 MDHEN, CDR2 SYDVKM. CDR3 in DNA: TGTGCCAGCAGTCCGCGCGGGACTAGTATATACCACCCATTCACAGATACGCAGTATTTT. Its protein product is CASSPRGTSIYHPFTDTQYF.

The chain recombines TRBV28 with TRBJ2-2; TRBD2 aligns across 9 bases. This CDR3 is built from 14 residues. Per the germline V gene, CDR1 is MDHEN and CDR2 is SYDVKM. CDR3 sequence: CAGGGRANTGELFF. The CDR3 nucleotides are TGTGCGGGAGGCGGGAGGGCGAACACCGGGGAGCTGTTTTTT.

The chain has TRBV7-2 and TRBJ1-6; the D is unclear. Trimming stripped 5 bases from V and 10 bases from J, with 18 bases between. The CDR3 loop spans 15 amino acids. Germline V gene sequence: CDR1 SGHTA, CDR2 FQGNSA. DNA for the CDR3: TGTGCCAGCAGCAGGACCGGTATAATAGGCTCACCCCTCCACTTT. It is translated as CASSRTGIIGSPLHF.

This clonotype has just a few counts. This chain uses TRBV18 with TRBJ2-7; weak D call: TRBD1 (6 bases). The germline V gene has CDR1 KGHSH and CDR2 LQKENI. CDR3 length: 16 amino acids. V dropped 5 bases and J dropped 3 bases, with 20 bases sitting between them. CDR3 nucleotides: TGTGCCAGCTCAATAACCGGGACACGTAACCACTACGAGCAGTACTTC. This sequence encodes CASSITGTRNHYEQYF. Supplemented by reference TRBV18 and TRBJ2-7, the full variable domain reads NAGVMQNPRHLVRRRGQEARLRCSPMKGHSHVYWYRQLPEEGLKFMVYLQKENIIDESGMPKERFSAEFPKEGPSILRIQQVVRGDSAAYFCASSITGTRNHYEQYFGPGTRLTVT.

Here the CDR3 reads CSAGPERTGPFEQYF. In nucleotides, the CDR3 is TGCAGTGCTGGACCCGAGCGGACAGGGCCCTTCGAGCAGTACTTC. The chain has TRBV20-1 and TRBJ2-7, with TRBD1 matching 8 bases. The CDR3 totals 15 residues. After removal of 5 bases from V and 6 bases from J, the junction contained 15 bases not matched to a gene. Per the germline V gene, CDR1 is DFQATT and CDR2 is SNEGSKA (reference sequence).